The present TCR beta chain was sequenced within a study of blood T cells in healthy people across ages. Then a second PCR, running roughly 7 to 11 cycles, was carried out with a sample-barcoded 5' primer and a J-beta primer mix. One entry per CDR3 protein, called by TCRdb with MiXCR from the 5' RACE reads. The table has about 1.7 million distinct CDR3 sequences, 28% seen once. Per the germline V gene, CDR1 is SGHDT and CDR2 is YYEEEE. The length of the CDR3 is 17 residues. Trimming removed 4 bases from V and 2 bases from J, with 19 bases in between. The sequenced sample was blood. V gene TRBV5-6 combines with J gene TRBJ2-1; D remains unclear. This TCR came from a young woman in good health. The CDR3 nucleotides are TGTGCCAGCAGCCCCTCTAACTATGGCTACACCTACAATGAGCAGTTCTTC. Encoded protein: CASSPSNYGYTYNEQFF.